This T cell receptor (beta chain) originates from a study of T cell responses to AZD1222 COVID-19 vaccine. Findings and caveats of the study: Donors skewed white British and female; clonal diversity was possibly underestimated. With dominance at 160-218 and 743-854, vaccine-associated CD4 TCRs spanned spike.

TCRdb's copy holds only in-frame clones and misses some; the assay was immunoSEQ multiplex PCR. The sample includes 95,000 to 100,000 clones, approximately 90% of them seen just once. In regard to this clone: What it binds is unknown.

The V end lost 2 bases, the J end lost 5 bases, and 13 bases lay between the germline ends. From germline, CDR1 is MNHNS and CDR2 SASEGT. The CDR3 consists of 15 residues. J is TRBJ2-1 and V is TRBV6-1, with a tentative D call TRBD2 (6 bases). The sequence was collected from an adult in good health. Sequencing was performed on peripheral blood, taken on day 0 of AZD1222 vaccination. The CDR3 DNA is TGTGCCAGCAGTGAAAACTTCGGGACTCACAATGAGCAGTTCTTC. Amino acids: CASSENFGTHNEQFF.